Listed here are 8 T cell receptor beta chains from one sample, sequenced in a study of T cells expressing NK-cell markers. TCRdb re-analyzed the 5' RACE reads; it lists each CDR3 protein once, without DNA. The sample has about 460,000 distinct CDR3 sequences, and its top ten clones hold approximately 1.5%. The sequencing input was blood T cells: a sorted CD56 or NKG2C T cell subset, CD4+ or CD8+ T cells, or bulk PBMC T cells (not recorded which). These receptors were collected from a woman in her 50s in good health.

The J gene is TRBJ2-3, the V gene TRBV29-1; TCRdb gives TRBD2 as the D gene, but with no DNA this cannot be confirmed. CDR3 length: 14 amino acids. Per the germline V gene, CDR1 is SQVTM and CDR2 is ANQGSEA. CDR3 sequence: CSVASAGGPGTQYF.

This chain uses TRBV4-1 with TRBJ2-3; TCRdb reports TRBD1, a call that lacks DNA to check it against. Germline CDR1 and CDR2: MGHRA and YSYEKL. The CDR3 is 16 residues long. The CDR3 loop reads CASSHSRVGMGDTQYF.

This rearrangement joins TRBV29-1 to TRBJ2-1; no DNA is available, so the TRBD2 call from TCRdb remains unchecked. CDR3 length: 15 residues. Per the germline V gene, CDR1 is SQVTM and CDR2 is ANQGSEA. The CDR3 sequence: CSVAVRGRRRGEQFF.

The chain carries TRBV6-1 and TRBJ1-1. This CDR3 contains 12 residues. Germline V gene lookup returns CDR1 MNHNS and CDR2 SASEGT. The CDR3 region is CASSGTAREAFF.

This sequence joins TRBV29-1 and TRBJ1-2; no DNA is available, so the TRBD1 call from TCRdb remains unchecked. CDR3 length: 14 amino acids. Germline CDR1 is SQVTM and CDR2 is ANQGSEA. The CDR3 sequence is CSVGGVSANYGYTF. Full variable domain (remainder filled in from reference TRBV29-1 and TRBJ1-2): SAVISQKPSRDICQRGTSLTIQCQVDSQVTMMFWYRQQPGQSLTLIATANQGSEATYESGFVIDKFPISRPNLTFSTLTVSNMSPEDSSIYLCSVGGVSANYGYTFGSGTRLTVV.

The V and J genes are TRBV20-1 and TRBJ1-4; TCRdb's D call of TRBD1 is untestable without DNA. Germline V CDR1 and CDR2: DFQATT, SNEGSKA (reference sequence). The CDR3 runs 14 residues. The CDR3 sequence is CSAQQQEFWEKLFF.

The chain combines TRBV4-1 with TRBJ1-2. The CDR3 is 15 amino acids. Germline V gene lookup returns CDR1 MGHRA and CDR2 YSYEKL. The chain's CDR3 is CASSQSGWTTYGYTF.

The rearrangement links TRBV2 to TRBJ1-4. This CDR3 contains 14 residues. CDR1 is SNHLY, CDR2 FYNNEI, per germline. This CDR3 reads CASRGSSGGEKLFF.